This T cell receptor beta chain came from a study of graft-versus-host responses after intestinal transplantation. Study information: Recipients obtained multivisceral, liver-intestinal, or isolated intestinal transplants.

As for this clone: The antigen is unknown.

The CDR3 is 15 residues long. Per the germline V gene, CDR1 is MNHEY and CDR2 is SMNVEV (reference sequence). Trimming cost V 3 bases and J 5 bases, with 14 bases left between them. Clones were sequenced by immunoSEQ multiplex PCR, and TCRdb holds only the in-frame ones, with some missing. The data contain tens of thousands of clones, around 91% of them singletons. General observations from the study: Individuals who had graft-donor T cell macrochimerism had allografts that showed high graft-versus-host to host-versus-graft clonal ratios. The study associated peak circulating GvH clone levels with early post-transplant HvG declines.

This TCR derives from a human donor who received an intestinal transplant. Sequences were derived from unstimulated CD8+ T cells sorted from spleen or lymph node cells, sampled before intestinal transplant. The rearrangement links TRBV27 to TRBJ1-5; D may be TRBD1 (6 bases). The CDR3 DNA reads as TGTGCCAGCAGTTTGGTAGGGGGGGAATATCAGCCCCAGCATTTT. It codes for CASSLVGGEYQPQHF.